The 8 T cell receptor beta chains presented below share a single source sample, sequenced in a study of monozygotic twins with cystic fibrosis. Assay: immunoSEQ multiplex PCR; the TCRdb copy retains only in-frame clones and omits some. This repertoire shows 20,000 to 30,000 clones, 96% found once; its top ten account for 2.7%. The sample taken for sequencing was blood. Receptors were obtained from a girl aged 2-15 years with cystic fibrosis.

The rearrangement uses TRBV9 and TRBJ1-2; 7 bases are shared with TRBD1. Looked up from germline, CDR1 is SGDLS and CDR2 is YYNGEE. This CDR3 is built from 11 residues. Losses at the gene ends were 3 bases for V and 7 bases for J; bases not matched to a gene: 0. This CDR3 is CASSDRGGYTF. CDR3 nucleotides: TGTGCCAGCAGCGACAGGGGTGGCTACACCTTC. Combining the CDR3 with reference TRBV9 and TRBJ1-2 gives the whole variable domain DSGVTQTPKHLITATGQRVTLRCSPRSGDLSVYWYQQSLDQGLQFLIQYYNGEERAKGNILERFSAQQFPDLHSELNLSSLELGDSALYFCASSDRGGYTFGSGTRLTVV.

J is TRBJ2-5 and V is TRBV29-1; weak D call: TRBD2 (7 bases). V dropped 1 base and J dropped 4 bases, with 13 bases sitting between them. The CDR3 has 14 amino acids. Germline CDR1 reads SQVTM; CDR2 reads ANQGSEA. This CDR3 is CSVEGERGGETQYF. The CDR3, as DNA: TGCAGCGTTGAAGGGGAAAGGGGGGGAGAGACCCAGTACTTC.

J is TRBJ1-2 and V is TRBV2; 8 bases are a match to TRBD1. There are 16 residues in the CDR3. The V and J ends lost 5 bases and 4 bases, in that order; junction bases with no gene match: 12. Germline loops: CDR1 SNHLY, CDR2 FYNNEI. The CDR3 coding sequence is TGTGCCAGCAGTAGGGGACAGGTTCCAAGCTCCTATGGCTACACCTTC. Translated: CASSRGQVPSSYGYTF.

Concerning this clone: A read error may produce the germline difference seen at one junction end. The gene calls are TRBV2 and TRBJ2-7; D tentatively fits TRBD1 or TRBD2 (6 bases each). The CDR3 has 14 residues. The V gene's germline CDR1 is SNHLY and CDR2 FYNNEI. The CDR3 DNA reads as TGTGCCAGCAGCGAAGGGGGGAACAACTACGAGCAGTACTTC. As protein: CASSEGGNNYEQYF.

The rearrangement joins TRBV6-1 to TRBJ2-7; 8 bases are shared with TRBD2. The V and J ends lost 7 bases and 4 bases, in that order; junction bases with no gene match: 9. Looked up from germline, CDR1 is MNHNS and CDR2 is SASEGT. The CDR3 extends over 14 amino acids. CDR3 amino acids: CASKTQRGTYEQYF. The CDR3 region has the DNA TGTGCCAGCAAGACCCAGCGGGGGACTTACGAGCAGTACTTC.

A single count supports this clone. The rearrangement joins TRBV6-1 to TRBJ1-4; D might be TRBD1 (6 bases). Trimming stripped 3 bases from V and 7 bases from J, with 12 bases between. The CDR3 length is 14 residues. Germline CDR1 MNHNS, CDR2 SASEGT. The CDR3 DNA reads TGTGCCAGCAGTGAGTACAGGGATGGTGAAAAACTGTTTTTT. It is translated as CASSEYRDGEKLFF.

This chain joins TRBV4-1 and TRBJ1-2, with D possibly matching TRBD1 (5 bases). The germline V and J ends were trimmed by 3 bases and 3 bases, with 14 bases remaining between them. CDR1 is MGHRA, CDR2 YSYEKL, per germline. This CDR3 spans 15 amino acids. CDR3 coding DNA: TGCGCCAGCAGCCATATGGGGCGATCTGACTATGGCTACACCTTC. As protein: CASSHMGRSDYGYTF.

The chain recombines TRBV4-1 with TRBJ2-7; 9 nucleotides line up with TRBD1. The trim removed 4 bases at V and 0 bases at J, leaving 7 bases unmatched. Germline CDR1 is MGHRA and CDR2 is YSYEKL. This CDR3 has 16 residues. CDR3 coding DNA: TGCGCCAGCAGCCCCGAGGCGACAGGGGGCTCCTACGAGCAGTACTTC. It specifies CASSPEATGGSYEQYF.